Here is one T cell receptor beta chain with its context. This sample is drawn from a study of blood T cell repertoires in COVID-19. This CDR3 region has 15 residues. In germline, CDR1 is MNHEY, CDR2 SVGAGI. V was shortened by 6 bases and J by 5 bases, with 17 bases between the two germline ends. Libraries were prepared by immunoSEQ multiplex PCR; TCRdb keeps only in-frame clonotypes and omits some of them. Here the sample spans a few hundred thousand clones, around 90% being singletons. Sequenced: PBMCs or T cells enriched from blood (not recorded which). The V and J genes are TRBV6-5 and TRBJ2-1, with D perhaps TRBD2 (6 bases). The TCR comes from a woman under 30 with acute COVID-19. In nucleotides, the CDR3 is TGTGCCAGCAGCACCGGCAGCGGGCCGCACAATGAGCAGTTCTTC. This encodes CASSTGSGPHNEQFF.